These 14 T cell receptor beta chains share one sample of origin, sequenced in a study of T cell changes during pregnancy in multiple sclerosis. Clones were read by immunoSEQ multiplex PCR, and TCRdb kept only the in-frame ones, dropping some. The data hold tens of thousands of clones, with roughly 92% observed a single time. Here the sequenced sample was peripheral blood, taken in the third trimester of pregnancy. These receptors all come from a female donor with multiple sclerosis, enrolled in a pregnancy study.

The V call is TRBV13, the J call TRBJ1-3; no firm D call. Trimming left V 3 bases short and J 1 base short, with 7 bases between. Germline V gene sequence: CDR1 PRHDT, CDR2 FYEKMQ (reference sequence). CDR3 length: 14 amino acids. The CDR3 region has the DNA TGTGCCAGCAGCTTCCGAGGGTCTGGAAACACCATATATTTT. It encodes CASSFRGSGNTIYF.

This chain links TRBV29-1 with TRBJ2-1; a weak D match, TRBD2 (5 bases). The CDR3 totals 14 residues. Germline CDR1 SQVTM, CDR2 ANQGSEA. Trimming removed 3 bases from V and 8 bases from J, with 17 bases in between. CDR3 nucleotide sequence: TGCAGCGTTGATTTGGGAGCAATGGTCGATGAGCAGTTCTTC. It translates to CSVDLGAMVDEQFF.

This chain joins TRBV12-5 and TRBJ1-3, with D possibly TRBD1 on 6 matching bases. CDR3 length equals 15 residues. Trimming left V 1 base short and J 3 bases short, with 10 bases between. Germline V lookup: CDR1 LGHNT, CDR2 FRNRAP. The CDR3 sequence: CASGLGGRFGNTIYF. The CDR3, as DNA: TGTGCTAGTGGTTTGGGGGGGCGCTTTGGAAACACCATATATTTT.

The rearrangement joins TRBV7-9 to TRBJ2-1, with D possibly being TRBD1 (6 bases). V was trimmed by 0 bases and J by 3 bases, leaving 21 bases between them. The CDR3 consists of 19 residues. Germline CDR1 reads SEHNR; CDR2 reads FQNEAQ (reference sequence). The CDR3 protein is CASSLAQGPQSSNYNEQFF. The CDR3 nucleotides are TGTGCCAGCAGCTTAGCTCAGGGGCCGCAGAGCAGCAACTACAATGAGCAGTTCTTC.

This clone was found a few times. This sequence joins TRBV19 and TRBJ1-1; D remains ambiguous. The CDR3 spans 12 residues. Trimming removed 5 bases from V and 1 base from J, with 5 bases in between. Germline V gene data show CDR1 as LNHDA and CDR2 as SQIVND (reference sequence). The CDR3 here is CASSPTNTEAFF. CDR3 sequence (DNA): TGTGCCAGTAGTCCTACGAACACTGAAGCTTTCTTT. Full variable domain (remainder filled in from reference TRBV19 and TRBJ1-1): DGGITQSPKYLFRKEGQNVTLSCEQNLNHDAMYWYRQDPGQGLRLIYYSQIVNDFQKGDIAEGYSVSREKKESFPLTVTSAQKNPTAFYLCASSPTNTEAFFGQGTRLTVV.

V and J are TRBV9 and TRBJ1-1; 8 bases fit TRBD1. Losses at the gene ends were 0 bases for V and 1 base for J; bases not matched to a gene: 2. The V gene's germline CDR1 is SGDLS and CDR2 YYNGEE. The CDR3 runs 15 residues. CDR3 in DNA: TGTGCCAGCAGCGTAGGGACAGGGACGAACACTGAAGCTTTCTTT. Its protein product is CASSVGTGTNTEAFF. The full variable domain, its missing parts supplied by reference TRBV9 and TRBJ1-1, is DSGVTQTPKHLITATGQRVTLRCSPRSGDLSVYWYQQSLDQGLQFLIQYYNGEERAKGNILERFSAQQFPDLHSELNLSSLELGDSALYFCASSVGTGTNTEAFFGQGTRLTVV.

This clone was seen more than once but under ten times. The chain employs TRBV6-4 and TRBJ2-2; possible D gene TRBD2, 5 bases. V was pared by 0 bases and J by 3 bases, with 5 bases between. CDR3 length: 14 amino acids. Germline V lookup: CDR1 MRHNA, CDR2 SNTAGT. This CDR3 is CASSDSSDTGELFF. DNA of the CDR3: TGTGCCAGCAGTGACTCTAGCGACACCGGGGAGCTGTTTTTT.

The gene calls are TRBV15 and TRBJ1-1; the D is unclear. CDR1 and CDR2 from the germline V gene are LNHNV and YYDKDF (reference sequence). Between the trimmed V and J ends, which lost 4 bases and 0 bases, there was a span of 6 bases. The CDR3 covers 13 residues. The CDR3 protein is CATSNGMNTEAFF. The CDR3 DNA reads TGTGCCACCAGCAATGGCATGAACACTGAAGCTTTCTTT.

J is TRBJ1-3 and V is TRBV10-3; D remains unclear. Germline V gene data show CDR1 as ENHRY and CDR2 as SYGVKD. V lost 2 bases, J lost 1 base, and 6 bases lay in between. The CDR3 extends over 14 amino acids. The CDR3 reads CAISERSSGNTIYF. In DNA, the CDR3 is TGTGCCATCAGTGAGCGGTCTTCTGGAAACACCATATATTTT.

The chain joins TRBV4-1 to TRBJ2-3, with D hard to call. The germline V gene has CDR1 MGHRA and CDR2 YSYEKL. The CDR3 has 15 residues. The ends were cut back, 0 bases at V and 6 bases at J, with 13 bases in the middle. The CDR3 here is CASSQDRVSSDTQYF. The DNA of the CDR3 is TGCGCCAGCAGCCAAGATCGGGTTTCGTCGGATACGCAGTATTTT.

This clone appeared a few times. The J gene is TRBJ2-3, the V gene TRBV6-4; TRBD1 aligns across 7 bases. The CDR3 is made up of 15 amino acids. Per the germline V gene, CDR1 is MRHNA and CDR2 is SNTAGT. Trimming cost V 1 base and J 4 bases; bases outside gene matches: 5. The DNA of the CDR3 is TGTGCCAGCAGTGACTTCACAGGGGACGCAGATACGCAGTATTTT. Protein: CASSDFTGDADTQYF.

This chain links TRBV19 with TRBJ2-4, with TRBD2 as a possible D gene (6 bases). CDR3 size: 16 residues. The germline CDR1 and CDR2 sequences are LNHDA and SQIVND (reference sequence). With 0 bases removed from V and 6 bases from J, the gap between germline ends came to 15 bases. The CDR3 DNA follows: TGTGCCAGTAGTATAGAGCAAGGTTGGCGGGGAAACATTCAGTACTTC. Residues: CASSIEQGWRGNIQYF.

The V gene is TRBV5-4, the J gene TRBJ2-5, with TRBD1 identical over 9 bases. Germline V gene sequence: CDR1 SGHNT, CDR2 YYREEE (reference sequence). V trimming: 3 bases; J trimming: 2 bases; junction bases outside the gene matches: 5. The CDR3 has 15 residues. The CDR3 here is CASSSHGTGQETQYF. CDR3 sequence (DNA): TGTGCCAGCAGCTCTCACGGGACAGGGCAAGAGACCCAGTACTTC.

This clone was recorded once. V is TRBV7-9 and J is TRBJ2-7; 12 bases align to TRBD2. The V gene end was trimmed by 6 bases and the J gene end by 4 bases; junction bases not matched to a gene: 4. Germline V CDR1 and CDR2: SEHNR, FQNEAQ (reference sequence). The CDR3 has 14 amino acids. CDR3 sequence reads: CASSTGLAGYEQYF. The CDR3 nucleotides read TGTGCCAGCAGTACGGGACTAGCGGGTTACGAGCAGTACTTC. The full variable domain, with the rest looked up from reference TRBV7-9 and TRBJ2-7, is DTGVSQNPRHKITKRGQNVTFRCDPISEHNRLYWYRQTLGQGPEFLTYFQNEAQLEKSRLLSDRFSAERPKGSFSTLEIQRTEQGDSAMYLCASSTGLAGYEQYFGPGTRLTVT.